Presented here are 32 T cell receptor beta chains from one specimen sequenced in a study of beta chain features in type 1 diabetes. General study points: Patients with Type 1 diabetes showed moderately but significantly shorter TCRB CDR3s in all four CD4+ subsets.

Reverse transcribing all isolated RNA meant expressed TCRB transcripts were sequenced. Here immunoSEQ multiplex PCR was the method, and the copy in TCRdb shows in-frame clones only, minus some. The sample records 35,000 to 45,000 clones, 65% to 80% being singletons. No antigen has been assigned to these receptors. The sequenced sample was Tregs from blood. Receptors were obtained from a man between 25 and 39 years old with type 1 diabetes. Some clones in this sample may be carry-over from other donors' samples.

This clone has just a few counts. This chain joins TRBV28 and TRBJ2-7; 8 bases fit TRBD1. V lost 5 bases, J lost 3 bases, and 6 bases stayed unmatched. In germline, CDR1 is MDHEN, CDR2 SYDVKM. The CDR3 covers 14 residues. The CDR3 here is CASSLQGAGYEQYF. Here the CDR3 DNA reads TGTGCCAGCAGTCTTCAGGGGGCAGGCTACGAGCAGTACTTC.

This chain uses TRBV4-3 with TRBJ2-6; a possible D gene is TRBD2 (6 bases). The germline V and J ends were trimmed by 8 bases and 0 bases, with 11 bases remaining between them. The CDR3 extends over 15 amino acids. Germline V gene sequence: CDR1 LGHNA, CDR2 YSLEER. The CDR3 sequence is CASGPGVSGANVLTF. The DNA of the CDR3 is TGCGCCAGCGGGCCGGGAGTCTCTGGGGCCAACGTCCTGACTTTC.

The chain carries TRBV29-1 and TRBJ1-1; D remains ambiguous. Between the trimmed V and J ends, which lost 4 bases and 2 bases, there was a span of 8 bases. Germline CDR1 and CDR2: SQVTM and ANQGSEA. The CDR3 has 12 amino acids. The chain's CDR3 is CSVVGGNTEAFF. CDR3 bases: TGCAGCGTTGTAGGCGGTAACACTGAAGCTTTCTTT.

The V call is TRBV5-4, the J call TRBJ2-1, with 8 positions matching TRBD2. The CDR3 runs to 15 residues. Germline V gene lookup returns CDR1 SGHNT and CDR2 YYREEE (reference sequence). Trimming removed 3 bases from V and 7 bases from J; junction bases left unmatched: 9. The CDR3 DNA is TGTGCCAGCAGCTCAGCCTTAGCGGGGTTTAATGAGCAGTTCTTC. Protein: CASSSALAGFNEQFF.

The chain couples TRBV6-1 to TRBJ2-7; 8 nucleotides agree with TRBD2. The CDR3 spans 15 residues. Germline loops: CDR1 MNHNS, CDR2 SASEGT. J gave up 2 bases and V 2 bases, and 5 bases lay outside the gene matches. In DNA form, the CDR3 reads TGTGCCAGCAGTGAAATAGCGGGGTTAACCTACGAGCAGTACTTC. Its protein product is CASSEIAGLTYEQYF.

The chain combines TRBV7-9 with TRBJ2-1, with TRBD1 as a possible D gene (5 bases). This CDR3 has 12 amino acids. Deletions cut 4 bases from V and 7 bases from J, with 8 bases between. Germline V lookup: CDR1 SEHNR, CDR2 FQNEAQ (reference sequence). The CDR3 bases are TGTGCCAGCAGCTGGTCAGGGAATGAGCAGTTCTTC. It specifies CASSWSGNEQFF. The complete variable domain, with remaining parts taken from reference TRBV7-9 and TRBJ2-1, reads DTGVSQNPRHKITKRGQNVTFRCDPISEHNRLYWYRQTLGQGPEFLTYFQNEAQLEKSRLLSDRFSAERPKGSFSTLEIQRTEQGDSAMYLCASSWSGNEQFFGPGTRLTVL.

The chain recombines TRBV5-1 with TRBJ1-1; the D gene is possibly TRBD1 (5 bases). The V and J ends lost 9 bases and 1 base respectively, with 10 bases between them. Germline V gene sequence: CDR1 SGHRS, CDR2 YFSETQ. This CDR3 contains 12 residues. This CDR3 is CATRAQNTEAFF. Written as DNA, the CDR3 is TGCGCCACCAGGGCCCAGAACACTGAAGCTTTCTTT.

The V gene is TRBV20-1, the J gene TRBJ1-2, with D perhaps TRBD1 (5 bases). The CDR3 is made up of 11 amino acids. Germline V gives CDR1 DFQATT, CDR2 SNEGSKA (reference sequence). V was pared by 2 bases and J by 7 bases, with 8 bases between. The CDR3 sequence: CSARSGLGYTF. In DNA, the CDR3 is TGCAGTGCTAGATCAGGGCTTGGCTACACCTTC.

In its sample, this clone was seen once. The rearrangement uses TRBV2 and TRBJ1-4, with D possibly matching TRBD1 (5 bases). The germline CDR1 and CDR2 sequences are SNHLY and FYNNEI. The length of the CDR3 is 10 residues. V shed 8 bases and J shed 15 bases, with 13 bases lying between them. The CDR3: CASGRGTVFF. CDR3 bases: TGTGCCAGCGGGCGGGGGACTGTGTTTTTT. The variable domain in full, with the rest retrieved from reference TRBV2 and TRBJ1-4, is EPEVTQTPSHQVTQMGQEVILRCVPISNHLYFYWYRQILGQKVEFLVSFYNNEISEKSEIFDDQFSVERPDGSNFTLKIRSTKLEDSAMYFCASGRGTVFFGSGTQLSVL.

The rearrangement links TRBV18 to TRBJ1-2; 7 nucleotides line up with TRBD1. This CDR3 comprises 16 residues. The germline gives CDR1 KGHSH, CDR2 LQKENI. Germline trimming cut 5 bases from V and 5 bases from J; bases unmatched to any gene: 14. The CDR3: CASSSGTATSGYGYTF. Written as DNA, the CDR3 is TGTGCCAGCTCATCGGGGACAGCGACGAGTGGGTATGGCTACACCTTC.

The chain uses TRBV5-1 and TRBJ1-2; TRBD1 matches 7 bases. From germline, CDR1 is SGHRS and CDR2 YFSETQ. Trimming at V came to 4 bases and at J to 0 bases, leaving 3 bases not matched to a gene. The CDR3 contains 14 residues. CDR3 amino acids: CASSRDRPNYGYTF. CDR3 in DNA: TGCGCCAGCAGCCGGGACAGACCTAACTATGGCTACACCTTC.

The rearrangement uses TRBV10-3 and TRBJ1-2; maybe TRBD1 (6 bases). Looked up from germline, CDR1 is ENHRY and CDR2 is SYGVKD. V was cut by 4 bases and J by 2 bases, with 14 bases left in between. This CDR3 has 15 amino acids. The CDR3 reads CAISVLGQGNYGYTF. In nucleotides, the CDR3 is TGTGCCATCAGTGTTCTAGGGCAGGGGAACTATGGCTACACCTTC.

The chain is built from TRBV10-3 and TRBJ2-3, with TRBD2 as a possible D gene (6 bases). V gave up 10 bases and J gave up 3 bases, with 8 bases separating them. Germline V lookup: CDR1 ENHRY, CDR2 SYGVKD. The CDR3 extends over 11 amino acids. CDR3 protein: CATRGTDTQYF. In DNA form, the CDR3 reads TGTGCCACCCGGGGGACAGATACGCAGTATTTT.

This clone was observed a handful of times. The chain employs TRBV15 and TRBJ1-4; the D gene is possibly TRBD1 (6 bases). The V and J ends lost 8 bases and 4 bases respectively, with 14 bases between them. The CDR3 covers 14 residues. Germline V CDR1 and CDR2: LNHNV, YYDKDF (reference sequence). This CDR3 is CATGGAPLNEKLFF. Written as DNA, the CDR3 is TGTGCCACCGGGGGGGCGCCTCTTAATGAAAAACTGTTTTTT.

This clone was counted a few times. This sequence joins TRBV29-1 and TRBJ2-1; 12 bases line up with TRBD2. The CDR3 length is 14 residues. CDR1 and CDR2 from the germline V gene are SQVTM and ANQGSEA. V lost 2 bases and J lost 13; bases outside the gene matches: 9. This CDR3 is CSVERSSGGAAQFF. DNA of the CDR3: TGCAGCGTTGAAAGGTCTAGCGGGGGGGCCGCTCAGTTCTTC.

The rearrangement joins TRBV19 to TRBJ2-2, with a tentative D call TRBD2 (6 bases). Between the trimmed V and J ends, which lost 3 bases and 4 bases, there was a span of 15 bases. CDR1 LNHDA and CDR2 SQIVND come from the germline V gene (reference sequence). The CDR3 length is 16 residues. DNA of the CDR3: TGTGCCAGTAGTATGGGGGGACTTTCGTTCACCGGGGAGCTGTTTTTT. This codes for CASSMGGLSFTGELFF.

The rearrangement uses TRBV28 and TRBJ2-7, with 9 bases fitting TRBD1. CDR1 and CDR2 (germline): MDHEN, SYDVKM. J gave up 1 base and V 6 bases, and 10 bases lay outside the gene matches. This CDR3 region has 16 residues. The CDR3 spells CASRLRQGDRSYEQYF. The DNA for the CDR3 is TGTGCCAGCAGGCTCCGACAGGGGGATAGGTCCTACGAGCAGTACTTC.

The V gene is TRBV20-1, the J gene TRBJ1-2; no clear D gene. CDR1 is DFQATT, CDR2 SNEGSKA, per germline (reference sequence). The V end was cut by 6 bases, the J end by 8 bases, with 13 bases between. The CDR3 covers 11 residues. CDR3 sequence (DNA): TGCAGTGCCCCGACGGTGAGGGGCTACACCTTC. Protein: CSAPTVRGYTF.

V is TRBV5-1 and J is TRBJ2-3; 9 bases are a match to TRBD1. After removal of 4 bases from V and 5 bases from J, the junction contained 8 bases not matched to a gene. Germline V gives CDR1 SGHRS, CDR2 YFSETQ. The CDR3 sequence is 15 residues long. The chain's CDR3 is CASSQGQGRIDTQYF. CDR3 DNA: TGCGCCAGCAGCCAAGGACAGGGGAGGATAGATACGCAGTATTTT.

The chain employs TRBV29-1 and TRBJ2-3, with 11 bases lining up with TRBD2. CDR3 length: 17 residues. Per the germline V gene, CDR1 is SQVTM and CDR2 is ANQGSEA. V gave up 7 bases and J gave up 3 bases; unmatched junction bases: 15. DNA for the CDR3: TGCAGCGCTGCCCTTAGCGGGGGGGCTTATAGGACAGATACGCAGTATTTT. Translation gives CSAALSGGAYRTDTQYF.

The chain has TRBV5-1 and TRBJ1-5, with TRBD1 identical over 8 bases. This CDR3 contains 14 residues. The germline V gene encodes CDR1 SGHRS and CDR2 YFSETQ. Trimming removed 3 bases from V and 6 bases from J; junction bases left unmatched: 5. CDR3 nucleotide sequence: TGCGCCAGCAGCTACGACAGGGGTGGTCAGCCCCAGCATTTT. Its protein is CASSYDRGGQPQHF.

This clone was observed once. The chain has TRBV7-2 and TRBJ2-1, with 11 bases fitting TRBD2. The germline CDR1 and CDR2 sequences are SGHTA and FQGNSA. J gave up 8 bases and V 4 bases, and 7 bases lay outside the gene matches. The CDR3 is 15 amino acids. CDR3 DNA: TGTGCCAGCAGCTCCTGGTTAGCGGGGGGGCATGAGCAGTTCTTC. It translates to CASSSWLAGGHEQFF.

The chain has TRBV11-2 and TRBJ1-6, with TRBD1 matching 10 bases. Germline V gives CDR1 SGHAT, CDR2 FQNNGV. Losses at the gene ends were 3 bases for V and 7 bases for J; bases not matched to a gene: 0. This CDR3 region has 14 residues. The CDR3 DNA sequence: TGTGCCAGCAGCTTGGGACAGGGGAATTCACCCCTCCACTTT. Protein: CASSLGQGNSPLHF.

The chain has TRBV7-2 and TRBJ1-5, with D possibly matching TRBD1 (6 bases). V gave up 5 bases and J gave up 0 bases, with 11 bases separating them. The CDR3 runs 15 residues. Germline V gene data show CDR1 as SGHTA and CDR2 as FQGNSA. As DNA, the CDR3 is TGTGCCAGCAGCCCAGGGGTTTATAGCAATCAGCCCCAGCATTTT. This sequence encodes CASSPGVYSNQPQHF.

The chain carries TRBV19 and TRBJ2-2, with D uncertain. The V gene lost 9 bases and the J gene lost 2 bases, with 10 bases spanning the gap. In germline, CDR1 is LNHDA, CDR2 SQIVND (reference sequence). The CDR3 spans 13 residues. The CDR3 nucleotides are TGTGCCAGCCGTACAGCTAACACCGGGGAGCTGTTTTTT. Translating gives CASRTANTGELFF. Full variable domain (remainder filled in from reference TRBV19 and TRBJ2-2): DGGITQSPKYLFRKEGQNVTLSCEQNLNHDAMYWYRQDPGQGLRLIYYSQIVNDFQKGDIAEGYSVSREKKESFPLTVTSAQKNPTAFYLCASRTANTGELFFGEGSRLTVL.

The rearrangement joins TRBV9 to TRBJ2-3; D might be TRBD2 (6 bases). This CDR3 has 14 residues. Trimming removed 4 bases from V and 10 bases from J, with 19 bases in between. CDR1 and CDR2 from the germline V gene are SGDLS and YYNGEE. CDR3 sequence: CASSLGLRAEAQYF. In DNA form, the CDR3 reads TGTGCCAGCAGCTTGGGACTTCGCGCGGAGGCGCAGTATTTT.

This clone occurred a few times. The chain combines TRBV9 with TRBJ2-7; possibly TRBD1 for D (6 bases). This CDR3 spans 14 amino acids. The V end was cut by 4 bases, the J end by 3 bases, with 14 bases between. Germline-derived CDR1 and CDR2 are SGDLS and YYNGEE. This CDR3 is CASSPRTASYEQYF. The CDR3 DNA reads TGTGCCAGCAGCCCTAGGACAGCCAGCTACGAGCAGTACTTC.

The rearrangement links TRBV7-9 to TRBJ1-1; no firm D call. V dropped 8 bases and J dropped 6 bases, with 10 bases sitting between them. CDR3 length: 11 amino acids. Germline assignment: CDR1 SEHNR and CDR2 FQNEAQ (reference sequence). The CDR3 DNA is TGTGCCAGCGAATTACTATCTGAAGCTTTCTTT. Amino acid sequence: CASELLSEAFF.

The CDR3 DNA is TGCGCCAGCAGCCAAGGACAGGGACAAGAGACCCAGTACTTC. Its translation is CASSQGQGQETQYF. The chain recombines TRBV5-1 with TRBJ2-5, with 8 bases matching TRBD1. This CDR3 contains 14 residues. Germline CDR1 and CDR2: SGHRS and YFSETQ. The V segment lost 4 bases and the J segment 2 bases; nucleotides outside the gene matches: 4.

The chain employs TRBV5-4 and TRBJ1-1; TRBD1 is a possible D gene (6 bases). Trimming stripped 3 bases from V and 4 bases from J, with 10 bases between. This CDR3 comprises 13 residues. CDR1 is SGHNT, CDR2 YYREEE, per germline (reference sequence). CDR3 in amino acids: CASSYRVSTEAFF. CDR3 bases: TGTGCCAGCAGCTACAGGGTTAGCACTGAAGCTTTCTTT. Full variable domain (outside the CDR3, taken from reference TRBV5-4 and TRBJ1-1): ETGVTQSPTHLIKTRGQQVTLRCSSQSGHNTVSWYQQALGQGPQFIFQYYREEENGRGNFPPRFSGLQFPNYSSELNVNALELDDSALYLCASSYRVSTEAFFGQGTRLTVV.

The chain joins TRBV28 to TRBJ2-3, with D possibly TRBD1 on 6 matching bases. The CDR3 has 15 amino acids. Germline lookup yields CDR1 MDHEN and CDR2 SYDVKM. Trimming took off 2 bases at V and 3 bases at J, with 12 bases between the two ends. CDR3 sequence (DNA): TGTGCCAGCAGTTTAGGCAGGGGTAGGACAGATACGCAGTATTTT. It is translated as CASSLGRGRTDTQYF.

The J gene is TRBJ2-6, the V gene TRBV4-3; tentatively, D is TRBD2 (5 bases). The CDR3 is 18 amino acids. Germline CDR1 reads LGHNA; CDR2 reads YSLEER. Trimming shortened V by 3 bases and J by 4 bases, and 19 bases separated the two germline ends. Here the CDR3 DNA reads TGCGCCAGCAGCCAGGACCGGCTCCGGGGAGCCGGGGCCAACGTCCTGACTTTC. This translates into CASSQDRLRGAGANVLTF.